This TCR beta chain was captured by sequencing in a study of T cells in narcolepsy. Overall study results and limits: Blood of same and different patients, but not healthy controls, reportedly held recurring autoreactive clonotypes.

V trimming: 5 bases; J trimming: 1 base; junction bases outside the gene matches: 4. CDR3 size: 15 residues. CDR1 and CDR2 (germline): LNHDA, SQIVND (reference sequence). Sequenced by immunoSEQ multiplex PCR; TCRdb stores in-frame clones only, minus some. The sample lists tens of thousands of clones, around 88% occurring once. Notes on this clone: Its antigen is as yet unknown.

This chain joins TRBV19 and TRBJ2-3, with 9 nucleotides matching TRBD1. The receptor was isolated from a human donor with narcolepsy. The sample taken for sequencing was CD45RA- memory CD4+ T cells from PBMCs. The CDR3, as DNA: TGTGCCAGTAGTTCGAACAGGGGGCGCACAGATACGCAGTATTTT. Its protein product is CASSSNRGRTDTQYF.